The text below deals with one T cell receptor beta chain. Germline CDR1 SEHNR, CDR2 FQNEAQ (reference sequence). This CDR3 comprises 18 residues. J was trimmed by 8 bases and V by 6 bases; bases with no gene match: 15. The sample belongs to a study of T cell changes during pregnancy in multiple sclerosis. Sequenced by immunoSEQ multiplex PCR; TCRdb stores in-frame clones only, minus some. The sample carries around 97,000 clones, around nine tenths recorded once. This chain joins TRBV7-9 and TRBJ2-1, with 14 nucleotides matching TRBD2. The sequencing used peripheral blood, collected after pregnancy. The TCR was taken from a female donor with multiple sclerosis, enrolled in a pregnancy study. For the CDR3, the DNA is TGTGCCAGCAGTCACCACGGAAAGGGACTAGCGGGAGTAGATGAGCAGTTCTTC. It is translated as CASSHHGKGLAGVDEQFF.